The T cell receptor beta chain under discussion was sequenced for a study of siplizumab effects on memory and regulatory T cells. Study conclusions and caveats: Most proliferating CD4+ or CD8+ clones, roughly 75-95%, had no naive or memory assignment. Solely a minor proportion of alloreactive clones could be assigned to unstimulated subsets. The mean Treg-derived percentage of mappable alloreactive CD4+ clones was 60% to 80% with siplizumab compared with about 27% in controls.

Regarding this clone: Its antigen remains unidentified.

Cocultured for over five days at 37°C were the mixed lymphocyte reaction cells. This CDR3 spans 16 amino acids. Per germline, CDR1 SQVTM and CDR2 ANQGSEA. With V trimmed by 4 bases and J by 1 base, 10 bases remained unmatched. TCRdb's table, derived via immunoSEQ multiplex PCR, lists solely in-frame clones and lacks some. Of about 12,000 clones in the sample, 47% are singletons; the top ten hold roughly two fifths. This receptor was obtained from a human donor in good health; the cells came from an allogeneic mixed lymphocyte reaction. Some clones in this sample may be carry-over from other donors' samples. Input material: CFSE-low (dividing) CD8+ T cells sorted from an allogeneic mixed lymphocyte reaction. The genes are TRBV29-1 and TRBJ2-1; 7 bases agree with TRBD2. The CDR3 bases are TGCAGCGTTGTCGGCGGGGGAGCGGTATCCTACAATGAGCAGTTCTTC. Its translation: CSVVGGGAVSYNEQFF.